Included here is one TCR beta chain sequence, with context. No cognate antigen has been identified for it. No qualities accompany the bases; no much larger clone lies one base away. The data belong to a study of OX40 agonist ivuxolimab in advanced cancers. About the study as a whole: The costimulatory receptor OX40 (CD134) was targeted by ivuxolimab, a fully human IgG2 agonistic monoclonal antibody. Intravenous ivuxolimab was administered to patients every 2 weeks at six dose levels: 0.01, 0.1, 0.3, 1.5, 3 and 10 mg/kg. Of the approximately 54 dose-escalation patients, hepatocellular carcinoma was present in about 20, melanoma in around 15, renal cell carcinoma in 9 and head and neck cancer in 9. A male proportion of under 85% and a mean age of roughly 55 years, ranging from 23 to 79, were recorded for the dose-escalation cohort. Patients were allowed to have had prior anti-PD-1, anti-PD-L1 or anti-CTLA-4 therapy, and around 41% of the dose-escalation patients had previously received checkpoint inhibitors. Partial responses occurred in three dose-escalation patients, of whom one had hepatocellular carcinoma and two had cutaneous melanoma. Peripheral TCRbeta sequencing aimed to test whether ivuxolimab altered TCR sequence diversity and caused clonal T-cell expansion. The monotherapy dose-escalation portion (N ≈ 56 patients) of the phase I ivuxolimab trial is reported in the paper.

The paper's findings and limits, for the study overall: After ivuxolimab, CD8+ T cells had more expanded clones than CD4+ T cells on average. Partial responders in the 0.1-3.0 mg/kg groups had among the lowest normalized peripheral clonal expansion, especially among CD8+ T cells. Clonal expansion of both CD4+ and CD8+ blood T cells was observed from baseline to week 6 at doses 0.1 to 3.0 mg/kg. Antigen specificity was not determined for the clonally expanded peripheral T cells. Low levels of normalized T-cell clonal expansion were also seen in some patients who did not respond.

From cysteine to phenylalanine, the CDR3 is 16 amino acids long. The kept DNA is CDR3 alone, 48 bases in frame from the first base. V loses 5 bases at its end and J loses 7 bases; junction bases beyond the gene matches: 11. CDR1 MNHNY and CDR2 SVGAGI were looked up in the germline V gene (reference sequence). For sequencing of the TCRbeta CDR3 region, genomic DNA was extracted from the sorted cells. The immunoSEQ Assay was used for sequencing of TCRbeta CDR3 regions. This immuneACCESS table, as held by TCRdb, lists in-frame sequences with V and J called but not all clones. Of the missing ones, under half trace to an unresolved V gene in checked studies; the others have no known cause. Here the sample has about 54,000 clones; 80% occur a single time. Together, the top ten hold roughly 4.5% of the sample. Patients with autoimmune disease history or receiving systemic immunosuppression were excluded from the trial. Peripheral blood for TCR sequencing was drawn from every dose cohort at baseline, at cycle 4 day 1 and at cycle 7 day 1. The samples were taken from a phase I, first-in-human, multicenter, open-label dose-escalation trial of ivuxolimab. Adults with locally advanced or metastatic melanoma, renal cell, hepatocellular, or head and neck squamous cell carcinoma were enrolled in the trial. Before TCR sequencing, CD4+ and CD8+ T cells were separately sorted from peripheral blood.

The source material was CD4+ or CD8+ T cells sorted from blood, sampled in a trial of the OX40 agonist ivuxolimab. The chain is assembled from TRBV6-6 and TRBJ1-6, with 7 bases in between that match TRBD1. The sequence was collected from an adult with an advanced solid tumor such as melanoma, head and neck, liver or kidney cancer. The CDR3 protein sequence reads: CASSPPLQGGNSPLHF. The nucleotide sequence is TGTGCCAGCAGTCCACCCCTCCAGGGGGGAAATTCACCCCTCCACTTT.